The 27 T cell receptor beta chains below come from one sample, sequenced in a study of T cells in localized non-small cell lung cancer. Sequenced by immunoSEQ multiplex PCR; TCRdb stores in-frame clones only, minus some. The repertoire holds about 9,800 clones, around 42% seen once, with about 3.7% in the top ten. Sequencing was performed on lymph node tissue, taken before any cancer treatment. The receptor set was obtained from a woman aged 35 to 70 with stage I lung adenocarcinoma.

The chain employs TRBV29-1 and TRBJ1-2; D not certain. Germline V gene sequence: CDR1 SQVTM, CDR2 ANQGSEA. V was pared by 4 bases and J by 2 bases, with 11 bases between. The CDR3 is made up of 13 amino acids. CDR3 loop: CSVVGGRNYGYTF. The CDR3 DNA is TGCAGCGTTGTGGGAGGAAGAAACTATGGCTACACCTTC.

CDR3 protein: CASRRDTGRSAQYF. In DNA, the CDR3 is TGTGCCAGCAGGAGGGACACGGGTCGGTCGGCCCAGTACTTC. The chain combines TRBV2 with TRBJ2-5; D possibly corresponds to TRBD1 (6 bases). The germline gives CDR1 SNHLY, CDR2 FYNNEI. The CDR3 has 14 residues. The V end was cut by 6 bases, the J end by 9 bases, with 20 bases between.

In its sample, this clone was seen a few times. The DNA for the CDR3 is TGTGCCAGCAGACCGACCCGAGGGAACAATCAGCCCCAGCATTTT. Translated: CASRPTRGNNQPQHF. The chain carries TRBV6-8 and TRBJ1-5; D not resolved. V was cut by 6 bases and J by 3 bases, with 15 bases left in between. The CDR3 extends over 15 amino acids. Germline V gene lookup returns CDR1 MNHGY and CDR2 SAAAGT.

CDR3 region: CASSLDLSSGNTIYF. The CDR3 DNA is TGCGCCAGCAGCTTGGATCTGAGCTCTGGAAACACCATATATTTT. The V and J genes are TRBV5-1 and TRBJ1-3, with D hard to call. The V and J ends lost 0 bases and 0 bases respectively, with 7 bases between them. The CDR3 consists of 15 residues. Germline CDR1 SGHRS, CDR2 YFSETQ.

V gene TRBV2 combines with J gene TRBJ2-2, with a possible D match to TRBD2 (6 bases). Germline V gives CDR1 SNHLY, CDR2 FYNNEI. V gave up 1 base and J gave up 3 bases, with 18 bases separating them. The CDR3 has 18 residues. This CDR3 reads CASSEDERVGGDTGELFF. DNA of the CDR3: TGTGCCAGCAGTGAAGACGAAAGGGTGGGAGGTGACACCGGGGAGCTGTTTTTT.

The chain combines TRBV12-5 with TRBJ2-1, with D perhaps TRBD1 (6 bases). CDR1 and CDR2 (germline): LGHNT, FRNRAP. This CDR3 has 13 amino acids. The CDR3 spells CASTRDTEDEQFF. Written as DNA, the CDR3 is TGTGCCAGCACCCGGGACACCGAGGATGAGCAGTTCTTC.

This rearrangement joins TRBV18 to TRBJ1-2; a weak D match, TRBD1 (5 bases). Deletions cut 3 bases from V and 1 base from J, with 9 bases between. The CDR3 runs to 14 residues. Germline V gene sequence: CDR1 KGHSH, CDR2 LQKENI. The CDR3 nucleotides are TGTGCCAGCTCACCCCAGGGCAATAACTATGGCTACACCTTC. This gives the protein CASSPQGNNYGYTF.

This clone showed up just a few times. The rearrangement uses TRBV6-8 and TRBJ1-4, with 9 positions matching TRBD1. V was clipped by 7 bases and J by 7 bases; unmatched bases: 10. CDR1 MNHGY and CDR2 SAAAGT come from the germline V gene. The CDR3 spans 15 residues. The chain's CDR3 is CASNQRTGASEKLFF. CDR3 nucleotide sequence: TGTGCCAGCAACCAAAGGACAGGGGCGAGTGAAAAACTGTTTTTT.

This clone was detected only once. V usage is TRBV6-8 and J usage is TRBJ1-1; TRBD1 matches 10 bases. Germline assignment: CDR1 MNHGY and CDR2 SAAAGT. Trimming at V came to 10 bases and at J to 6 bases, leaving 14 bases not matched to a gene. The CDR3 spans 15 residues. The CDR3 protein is CAISDSGQGDSEAFF. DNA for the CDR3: TGTGCCATCAGCGACTCCGGACAGGGGGATTCTGAAGCTTTCTTT.

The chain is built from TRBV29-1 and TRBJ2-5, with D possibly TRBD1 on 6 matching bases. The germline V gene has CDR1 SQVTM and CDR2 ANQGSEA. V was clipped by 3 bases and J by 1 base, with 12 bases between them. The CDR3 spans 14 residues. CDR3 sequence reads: CSVDPGHFQETQYF. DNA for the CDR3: TGCAGCGTTGATCCGGGACACTTCCAAGAGACCCAGTACTTC.

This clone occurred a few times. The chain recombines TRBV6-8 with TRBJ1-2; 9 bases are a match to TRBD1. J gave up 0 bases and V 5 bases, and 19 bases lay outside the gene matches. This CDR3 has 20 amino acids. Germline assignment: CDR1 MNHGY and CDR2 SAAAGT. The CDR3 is CASSRDRVPTTRSSNYGYTF. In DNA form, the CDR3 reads TGTGCCAGCAGTCGGGACAGGGTACCTACTACCCGATCATCTAACTATGGCTACACCTTC.

The CDR3 nucleotides read TGTGCCAGCAGTGATGGTCTGACGAGCACAGATACGCAGTATTTT. Protein sequence: CASSDGLTSTDTQYF. V is TRBV25-1 and J is TRBJ2-3; D ambiguous. Trimming left V 3 bases short and J 0 bases short, with 10 bases between. Germline CDR1 and CDR2: MGHDK and SYGVNS. The CDR3 covers 15 residues.

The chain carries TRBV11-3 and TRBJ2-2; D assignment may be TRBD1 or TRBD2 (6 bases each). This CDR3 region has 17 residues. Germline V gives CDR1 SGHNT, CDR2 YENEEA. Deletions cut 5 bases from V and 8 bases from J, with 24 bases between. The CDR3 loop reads CASSPSHRDSSVGELFF. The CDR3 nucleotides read TGTGCCAGCAGCCCCTCGCACAGGGACTCATCCGTTGGGGAGCTGTTTTTT.

The CDR3 loop reads CASSFDGTGGFGEAFF. CDR3 nucleotide sequence: TGTGCCAGCAGTTTCGACGGGACAGGGGGCTTCGGTGAAGCTTTCTTT. The V call is TRBV9, the J call TRBJ1-1; 12 bases match TRBD1. Germline lookup yields CDR1 SGDLS and CDR2 YYNGEE. After removal of 5 bases from V and 7 bases from J, the junction contained 12 bases not matched to a gene. The CDR3 extends over 16 amino acids.

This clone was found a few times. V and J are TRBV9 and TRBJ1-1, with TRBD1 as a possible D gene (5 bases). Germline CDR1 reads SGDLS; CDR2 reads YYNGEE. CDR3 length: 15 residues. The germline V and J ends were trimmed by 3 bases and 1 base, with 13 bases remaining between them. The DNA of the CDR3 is TGTGCCAGCAGCGCGGGGGGATATTCGAACACTGAAGCTTTCTTT. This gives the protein CASSAGGYSNTEAFF.

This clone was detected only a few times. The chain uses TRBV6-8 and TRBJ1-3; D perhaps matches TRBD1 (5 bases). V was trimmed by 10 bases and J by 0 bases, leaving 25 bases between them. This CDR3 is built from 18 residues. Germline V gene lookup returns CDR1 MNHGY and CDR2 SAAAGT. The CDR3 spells CAITLGRGTSFSGNTIYF. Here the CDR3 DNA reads TGTGCCATCACCTTGGGACGGGGAACCAGCTTCTCTGGAAACACCATATATTTT.

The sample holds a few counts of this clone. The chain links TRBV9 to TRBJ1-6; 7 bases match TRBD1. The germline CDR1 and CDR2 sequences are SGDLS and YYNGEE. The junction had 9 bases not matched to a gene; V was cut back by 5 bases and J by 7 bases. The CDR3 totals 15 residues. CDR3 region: CASSTPGGPNSPLHF. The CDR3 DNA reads TGTGCCAGCAGTACCCCAGGGGGACCGAATTCACCCCTCCACTTT.

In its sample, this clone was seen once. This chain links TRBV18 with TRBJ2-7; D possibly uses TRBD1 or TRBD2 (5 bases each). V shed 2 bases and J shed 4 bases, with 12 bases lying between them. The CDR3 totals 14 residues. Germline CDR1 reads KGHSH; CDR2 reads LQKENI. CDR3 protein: CASSPGAEGYEQYF. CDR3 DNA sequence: TGTGCCAGCTCACCAGGGGCTGAGGGATACGAGCAGTACTTC.

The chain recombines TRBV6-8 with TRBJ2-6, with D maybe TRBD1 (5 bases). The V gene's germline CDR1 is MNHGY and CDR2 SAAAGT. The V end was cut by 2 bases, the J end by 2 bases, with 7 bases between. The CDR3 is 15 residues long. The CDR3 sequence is CASSYAGTGANVLTF. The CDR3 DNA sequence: TGTGCCAGCAGTTACGCAGGGACTGGGGCCAACGTCCTGACTTTC.

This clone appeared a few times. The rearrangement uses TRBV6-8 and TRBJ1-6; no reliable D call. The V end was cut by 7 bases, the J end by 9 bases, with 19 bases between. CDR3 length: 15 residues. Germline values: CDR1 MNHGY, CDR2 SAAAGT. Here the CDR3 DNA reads TGTGCCAGCACCCTCGGACCCCAGGTCGGTTCACCCCTCCACTTT. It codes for CASTLGPQVGSPLHF.

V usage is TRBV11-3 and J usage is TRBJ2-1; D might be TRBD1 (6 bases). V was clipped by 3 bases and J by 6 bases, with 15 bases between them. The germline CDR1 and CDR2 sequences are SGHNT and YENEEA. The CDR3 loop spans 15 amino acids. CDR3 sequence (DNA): TGTGCCAGCAGCTTCGTTACAGGGTGGGTCAATGAGCAGTTCTTC. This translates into CASSFVTGWVNEQFF.

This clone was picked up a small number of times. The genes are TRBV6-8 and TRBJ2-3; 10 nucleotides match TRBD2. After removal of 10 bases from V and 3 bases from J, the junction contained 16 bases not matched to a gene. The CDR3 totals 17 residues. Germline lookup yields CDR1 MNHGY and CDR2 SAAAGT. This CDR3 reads CAIKGSSGGVGTDTQYF. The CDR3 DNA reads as TGTGCCATCAAGGGGTCTAGCGGGGGCGTTGGGACAGATACGCAGTATTTT.

The CDR3 reads CASSQTNPGQNTEAFF. CDR3 nucleotides: TGCGCCAGCAGCCAGACTAATCCGGGACAGAACACTGAAGCTTTCTTT. This sequence joins TRBV5-1 and TRBJ1-1; tentative D call: TRBD1 (6 bases). Germline V CDR1 and CDR2: SGHRS, YFSETQ. Trimming stripped 4 bases from V and 1 base from J, with 17 bases between. This CDR3 is built from 16 residues.

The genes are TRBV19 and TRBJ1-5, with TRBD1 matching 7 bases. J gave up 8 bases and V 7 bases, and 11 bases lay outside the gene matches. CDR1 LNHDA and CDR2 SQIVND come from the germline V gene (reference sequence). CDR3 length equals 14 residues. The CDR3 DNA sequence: TGTGCCAGTAAGGGCGAAGGGGGCTACGAGCCCCAGCATTTT. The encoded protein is CASKGEGGYEPQHF.

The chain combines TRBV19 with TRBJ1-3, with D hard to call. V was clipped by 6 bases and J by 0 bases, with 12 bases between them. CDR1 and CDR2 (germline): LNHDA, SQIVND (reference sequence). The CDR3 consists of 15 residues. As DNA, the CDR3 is TGTGCCAGTAGCCGTAACACGGACTCTGGAAACACCATATATTTT. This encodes CASSRNTDSGNTIYF.

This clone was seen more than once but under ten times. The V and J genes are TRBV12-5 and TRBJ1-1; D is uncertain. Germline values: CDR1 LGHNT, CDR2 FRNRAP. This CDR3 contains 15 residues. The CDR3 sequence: CASRAIWGPNTEAFF. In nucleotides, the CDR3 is TGTGCCAGCCGAGCGATCTGGGGTCCGAACACTGAAGCTTTCTTT.

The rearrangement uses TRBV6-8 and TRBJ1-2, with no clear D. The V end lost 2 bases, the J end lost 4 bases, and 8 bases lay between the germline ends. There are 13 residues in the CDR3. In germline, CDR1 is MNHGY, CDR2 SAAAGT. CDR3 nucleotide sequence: TGTGCCAGCAGTTACGGGCAAATCTATGGCTACACCTTC. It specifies CASSYGQIYGYTF.